Presented here are 27 T cell receptor beta chains from one specimen sequenced in a study of blood T cells in healthy people across ages. A sample-barcoded 5' primer and a J-beta primer mix were used in a second PCR of about 7 to 12 cycles. Via MiXCR, TCRdb re-called the 5' RACE reads, giving one row per CDR3 protein. This sample yields around 1,600,000 distinct CDR3 sequences, of which roughly two fifths are seen a single time; 4% belongs to the top ten. Sequencing input: blood. These receptors all come from a woman between 18 and 29 years old in good health.

This clonotype has only a few counts. The rearrangement uses TRBV12-3 or TRBV12-4 and TRBJ1-4; TRBD1 might be the D (6 bases). The CDR3 is 14 residues long. The V gene lost 3 bases and the J gene lost 7 bases, with 12 bases spanning the gap. The CDR3 spells CASSFRQGSEKLFF. Written as DNA, the CDR3 is TGTGCCAGCAGTTTCCGGCAGGGGAGTGAAAAACTGTTTTTT.

A few counts support this clonotype. This chain links TRBV20-1 with TRBJ2-2; D unresolved. V gave up 0 bases and J gave up 5 bases, with 13 bases separating them. Germline values: CDR1 DFQATT, CDR2 SNEGSKA (reference sequence). This CDR3 contains 15 residues. CDR3 sequence: CSARDLSLLTGELFF. In DNA, the CDR3 is TGCAGTGCTAGAGACTTGAGTCTTTTAACCGGGGAGCTGTTTTTT.

This clonotype has only a few counts. DNA of the CDR3: TGTGCCAGCAGCGTAGATCGGGGGGCGTCTGGCTACACCTTC. It codes for CASSVDRGASGYTF. This chain uses TRBV9 with TRBJ1-2; a weak D match, TRBD1 (6 bases). The V gene lost 0 bases and the J gene lost 7 bases, with 13 bases spanning the gap. This CDR3 has 14 residues. Germline V gives CDR1 SGDLS, CDR2 YYNGEE.

As regards this clonotype: One end of the junction does not line up with germline, which may come from a read error. The V and J genes are TRBV6-6 and TRBJ2-1; 10 bases match TRBD1. The CDR3 totals 15 residues. Germline CDR1 and CDR2: MNHNY and SVGAGI (reference sequence). This CDR3 is CAGSRPGQGYNEQFF. DNA of the CDR3: TGTGCCGGCAGTCGACCGGGACAGGGGTACAATGAGCAGTTCTTC.

The chain is built from TRBV30 and TRBJ2-7; 7 bases are shared with TRBD1. V gave up 0 bases and J gave up 7 bases; unmatched junction bases: 12. Germline V lookup: CDR1 GTSNPN, CDR2 SVGIG (reference sequence). The CDR3 runs 15 residues. CDR3 region: CAWSVSGGLDNEQYF. CDR3 in DNA: TGTGCCTGGAGTGTATCAGGGGGTCTCGACAATGAGCAGTACTTC.

The gene calls are TRBV10-3 and TRBJ1-2; 9 bases are shared with TRBD1. Germline CDR1 reads ENHRY; CDR2 reads SYGVKD. This CDR3 is built from 17 residues. V lost 3 bases to trimming and J lost 3 bases; unmatched junction nucleotides: 11. The CDR3, as DNA: TGTGCCATCAGTGACCTGGGACAGGGACTTAGGGACTATGGCTACACCTTC. Translating it yields CAISDLGQGLRDYGYTF.

V usage is TRBV5-1 and J usage is TRBJ2-7, with TRBD1 matching over 7 bases. Germline values: CDR1 SGHRS, CDR2 YFSETQ. The V segment lost 4 bases and the J segment 1 base; nucleotides outside the gene matches: 8. CDR3 length: 15 residues. The CDR3: CASSVTGRRSYEQYF. The CDR3 DNA reads TGCGCCAGCAGCGTGACAGGGCGGCGGTCCTACGAGCAGTACTTC.

This clonotype was counted a few times. The chain uses TRBV20-1 and TRBJ2-1, with 10 bases lining up with TRBD2. The germline CDR1 and CDR2 sequences are DFQATT and SNEGSKA (reference sequence). This CDR3 is built from 15 residues. Unmatched junction bases numbered 13, after V lost 6 bases and J lost 8 bases. The CDR3 is CSARDSGGAGDEQFF. CDR3 nucleotide sequence: TGCAGTGCACGGGACAGCGGGGGGGCGGGCGATGAGCAGTTCTTC.

Turning to this clonotype: Its ends do not fully match the called genes, so a read error is possible. The chain recombines TRBV10-2 with TRBJ2-3; 15 bases line up with TRBD2. Germline assignment: CDR1 WSHSY and CDR2 SAAADI. The CDR3 contains 19 residues. The CDR3 region has the DNA TGCGCCAGCAGTGAGTCTTCCCCGGGACTAGCGGGGGGCACGGATACGCGGTATTTT. Translation gives CASSESSPGLAGGTDTRYF.

This CDR3 is CAWSIRQAPYEQYF. CDR3 nucleotide sequence: TGTGCCTGGTCGATCAGACAGGCTCCCTACGAGCAGTACTTC. This sequence joins TRBV30 and TRBJ2-7, with D maybe TRBD1 (6 bases). The V gene lost 5 bases and the J gene lost 2 bases, with 16 bases spanning the gap. Germline V lookup: CDR1 GTSNPN, CDR2 SVGIG (reference sequence). This CDR3 is 14 amino acids long. Drawing the rest from reference TRBV30 and TRBJ2-7, the complete variable domain is SQTIHQWPATLVQPVGSPLSLECTVEGTSNPNLYWYRQAAGRGLQLLFYSVGIGQISSEVPQNLSASRPQDRQFILSSKKLLLSDSGFYLCAWSIRQAPYEQYFGPGTRLTVT.

This chain connects TRBV30 to TRBJ2-1; D unclear. Trimming took off 4 bases at V and 0 bases at J, with 10 bases between the two ends. This CDR3 region has 14 residues. From germline, CDR1 is GTSNPN and CDR2 SVGIG (reference sequence). CDR3 sequence (DNA): TGTGCCTGGACACACTTCCCCTCCTACAATGAGCAGTTCTTC. It codes for CAWTHFPSYNEQFF. Based on the CDR3 plus reference TRBV30 and TRBJ2-1, the full variable domain is SQTIHQWPATLVQPVGSPLSLECTVEGTSNPNLYWYRQAAGRGLQLLFYSVGIGQISSEVPQNLSASRPQDRQFILSSKKLLLSDSGFYLCAWTHFPSYNEQFFGPGTRLTVL.

This sequence joins TRBV29-1 and TRBJ1-2, with a tentative D call TRBD1 (5 bases). Germline lookup yields CDR1 SQVTM and CDR2 ANQGSEA. CDR3 length: 15 amino acids. Trimming removed 2 bases at V and 2 bases at J, with 15 bases between. In nucleotides, the CDR3 is TGCAGCGTTGAACGGTGGGGCAGTCAAAACTATGGCTACACCTTC. It is translated as CSVERWGSQNYGYTF. Filled out from reference TRBV29-1 and TRBJ1-2, the complete variable domain reads SAVISQKPSRDICQRGTSLTIQCQVDSQVTMMFWYRQQPGQSLTLIATANQGSEATYESGFVIDKFPISRPNLTFSTLTVSNMSPEDSSIYLCSVERWGSQNYGYTFGSGTRLTVV.

This clonotype was detected only once. The rearrangement uses TRBV19 and TRBJ2-7; D gene ambiguous. From germline, CDR1 is LNHDA and CDR2 SQIVND (reference sequence). V shed 3 bases and J shed 1 base, with 10 bases lying between them. The CDR3 contains 14 residues. The CDR3 DNA is TGTGCCAGTAGTATGTCTTGGCATTCCTACGAGCAGTACTTC. It yields the protein CASSMSWHSYEQYF.

This clonotype turned up a few times. V is TRBV7-9 and J is TRBJ2-1; tentatively, D is TRBD1 (5 bases). Germline-derived CDR1 and CDR2 are SEHNR and FQNEAQ (reference sequence). The CDR3 has 20 amino acids. Trimming removed 2 bases at V and 1 base at J, with 24 bases between. The CDR3 bases are TGTGCCAGCAGCTTACAAGGGGTCGTGGCCAGGCCGGTTTCCTACAATGAGCAGTTCTTC. Translation gives CASSLQGVVARPVSYNEQFF.

The chain links TRBV12-3 or TRBV12-4 to TRBJ2-1; D is perhaps TRBD2 (5 bases). The V and J ends lost 0 bases and 6 bases respectively, with 12 bases between them. There are 15 residues in the CDR3. The CDR3 spells CASSLAGVRVNEQFF. The CDR3 DNA sequence: TGTGCCAGCAGTTTAGCCGGGGTACGGGTCAATGAGCAGTTCTTC.

The chain recombines TRBV14 with TRBJ2-5; a possible D gene is TRBD1 (6 bases). The CDR3 is 16 amino acids. CDR1 and CDR2 (germline): SGHDN, FVKESK. Trimming removed 1 base at V and 2 bases at J, with 14 bases between. In DNA form, the CDR3 reads TGTGCCAGCAGCCAAGGTATCGGGACACTACAAGAGACCCAGTACTTC. Encoded protein: CASSQGIGTLQETQYF.

The rearrangement uses TRBV24-1 and TRBJ2-2; D may be TRBD2 (6 bases). Germline V gene sequence: CDR1 KGHDR, CDR2 SFDVKD. V lost 2 bases, J lost 3 bases, and 12 bases lay in between. This CDR3 has 16 residues. CDR3 in DNA: TGTGCCACCAGTGATTACTCAGGCGGGGACACCGGGGAGCTGTTTTTT. Translating it yields CATSDYSGGDTGELFF.

The chain combines TRBV12-3 or TRBV12-4 with TRBJ1-2, with D tentatively TRBD1 (6 bases). V was trimmed by 10 bases and J by 1 base, leaving 16 bases between them. The CDR3 totals 14 residues. The CDR3 is CAIETRGHNYGYTF. CDR3 DNA sequence: TGTGCCATCGAAACCCGGGGGCATAACTATGGCTACACCTTC.

Only a few counts were recorded for this clonotype. CDR3 loop: CASSKRASMNTEAFF. CDR3 bases: TGTGCCAGCAGTAAGAGGGCTTCCATGAACACTGAAGCTTTCTTT. The rearrangement joins TRBV5-6 to TRBJ1-1; no clear D gene. The CDR3 is 15 amino acids. Germline lookup yields CDR1 SGHDT and CDR2 YYEEEE. V dropped 5 bases and J dropped 0 bases, with 14 bases sitting between them.

This chain uses TRBV18 with TRBJ1-1; D is perhaps TRBD1 (5 bases). Germline V gene data show CDR1 as KGHSH and CDR2 as LQKENI. The CDR3 is made up of 17 amino acids. Trimming cost V 1 base and J 1 base, with 16 bases left between them. CDR3: CASSPREEITGNTEAFF. For the CDR3, the DNA is TGTGCCAGCTCACCACGCGAAGAGATTACAGGGAACACTGAAGCTTTCTTT.

To note about this clonotype: One end of the junction is discordant with germline, which a read error may explain. This chain uses TRBV5-6 with TRBJ2-1; TRBD1 might be the D (5 bases). This CDR3 spans 16 amino acids. Germline-derived CDR1 and CDR2 are SGHDT and YYEEEE. CDR3 sequence: CASSPRYRSSHNEQFF. The DNA of the CDR3 is TGTGCCAGCAGCCCCCGGTACAGGAGCTCCCACAATGAGCAGTTCTTC.

The V gene is TRBV2, the J gene TRBJ2-1, with D tentatively TRBD2 (5 bases). Trimming took off 6 bases at V and 7 bases at J, with 19 bases between the two ends. The CDR3 contains 15 residues. CDR1 and CDR2 (germline): SNHLY, FYNNEI. This CDR3 reads CASRYEGVSRNEQFF. CDR3 DNA: TGTGCCAGCAGATATGAGGGAGTCAGTAGGAATGAGCAGTTCTTC.

The V call is TRBV24-1, the J call TRBJ1-5, with D unresolved. CDR3 length: 11 amino acids. The germline gives CDR1 KGHDR, CDR2 SFDVKD. V was cut by 6 bases and J by 1 base, with 0 bases left in between. The chain's CDR3 is CATSSNQPQHF. The DNA of the CDR3 is TGTGCCACCAGTAGCAATCAGCCCCAGCATTTT.

This clonotype has more than one count but fewer than ten. The rearrangement links TRBV6-5 to TRBJ2-1; 14 bases line up with TRBD2. The germline gives CDR1 MNHEY, CDR2 SVGAGI. V was pared by 6 bases and J by 4 bases, with 8 bases of the junction left unmatched. The CDR3 sequence is 17 residues long. This chain's CDR3 is CASRQLTSGRVYNEQFF. The CDR3 DNA follows: TGTGCCAGCAGACAACTGACTAGCGGGAGGGTATACAATGAGCAGTTCTTC.

Remarks on this clonotype: One end of the junction varies from germline; a read error may be responsible. The CDR3 DNA is TGTGCCAGCTCACCCCAAGGGACGAAAAACACTATATATTTT. It translates to CASSPQGTKNTIYF. This chain links TRBV18 with TRBJ1-3; weak D call: TRBD1 (5 bases). The V gene's germline CDR1 is KGHSH and CDR2 LQKENI. There are 14 residues in the CDR3.

This clonotype was seen a handful of times. The rearrangement links TRBV4-1 to TRBJ2-7, with 14 bases lining up with TRBD2. The CDR3 spans 16 residues. J gave up 7 bases and V 3 bases, and 8 bases lay outside the gene matches. The V gene's germline CDR1 is MGHRA and CDR2 YSYEKL. CDR3 residues: CASSQSRGLAGVEQYF. The CDR3 nucleotides read TGCGCCAGCAGCCAGTCGAGGGGACTAGCGGGAGTGGAGCAGTACTTC.

This chain uses TRBV12-3 or TRBV12-4 with TRBJ2-1; unclear D gene. This CDR3 has 16 amino acids. V lost 5 bases, J lost 0 bases, and 14 bases lay in between. CDR3 loop: CASSRSAHVSYNEQFF. The CDR3 DNA follows: TGTGCCAGCAGTCGCTCTGCGCATGTCTCCTACAATGAGCAGTTCTTC.